Below, 27 T cell receptor beta chains from the same sample are listed, as sequenced in a study of T cells in Graves' hyperthyroidism and ophthalmopathy. TCR beta CDR3 regions were amplified from RNA. In the first-round RT-PCR of the TCR CDR3, the HTBI primer set was used. TCRdb itself ran the multiplex PCR reads through MiXCR, one entry per CDR3 protein. The top ten clones hold about 30% of a sample with a few hundred thousand distinct CDR3 sequences, under 15% of them seen once. The material sequenced was blood. These receptors were taken from a woman in her 30s with Graves' hyperthyroidism.

V and J are TRBV30 and TRBJ1-5; TRBD1 might be the D (5 bases). Germline CDR1 reads GTSNPN; CDR2 reads SVGIG (reference sequence). This CDR3 has 15 residues. Trimming removed 3 bases from V and 0 bases from J, with 12 bases in between. CDR3 DNA: TGTGCCTGGAGGCGAGACAGTAATAGCAATCAGCCCCAGCATTTT. It translates to CAWRRDSNSNQPQHF.

This clonotype was seen at least ten times. This sequence joins TRBV27 and TRBJ2-5; 7 nucleotides agree with TRBD1. The V gene's germline CDR1 is MNHEY and CDR2 SMNVEV (reference sequence). This CDR3 comprises 14 residues. V lost 3 bases, J lost 4 bases, and 5 bases stayed unmatched. The chain's CDR3 is CASSLYNRGETQYF. In nucleotides, the CDR3 is TGTGCCAGCAGTTTGTATAACAGGGGAGAGACCCAGTACTTC.

The V call is TRBV30, the J call TRBJ1-4, with D possibly matching TRBD1 (5 bases). From germline, CDR1 is GTSNPN and CDR2 SVGIG (reference sequence). Trimming left V 3 bases short and J 2 bases short, with 19 bases between. The CDR3 totals 17 residues. The DNA of the CDR3 is TGTGCCTGGAGGTCCCGTTTAGGGGAAAAGACTAATGAAAAACTGTTTTTT. It is translated as CAWRSRLGEKTNEKLFF.

This clonotype appeared many times. V usage is TRBV11-1 and J usage is TRBJ2-6; 8 bases map to TRBD1. Germline CDR1 SGHAT, CDR2 FQDESV (reference sequence). Trimming cost V 2 bases and J 1 base; bases outside gene matches: 7. This CDR3 has 18 amino acids. The CDR3 DNA follows: TGTGCCAGCAGCTTACGGACAGGGTTAGGGTCTGGGGCCAACGTCCTGACTTTC. Residues: CASSLRTGLGSGANVLTF.

The V and J genes are TRBV25-1 and TRBJ2-7, with TRBD1 identical over 10 bases. Germline V gene lookup returns CDR1 MGHDK and CDR2 SYGVNS. The V segment lost 4 bases and the J segment 9 bases; nucleotides outside the gene matches: 9. This CDR3 is built from 14 residues. This CDR3 is CASSVRDRGHGQYF. The DNA of the CDR3 is TGTGCCAGCAGTGTCCGGGACAGGGGACACGGGCAGTACTTC.

This clonotype was picked up many times. The chain links TRBV18 to TRBJ1-1, with no clear D. V was cut by 5 bases and J by 1 base, with 11 bases left in between. From germline, CDR1 is KGHSH and CDR2 LQKENI. This CDR3 has 14 amino acids. CDR3 in DNA: TGTGCCAGCTCAATTAGGCCGAAGAACACTGAAGCTTTCTTT. Amino acids: CASSIRPKNTEAFF.

There are many counts of this clonotype. The chain is built from TRBV18 and TRBJ2-7, with D possibly TRBD2 on 5 matching bases. The germline CDR1 and CDR2 sequences are KGHSH and LQKENI. CDR3 length equals 13 residues. V lost 2 bases to trimming and J lost 5 bases, with 10 bases between them. Here the CDR3 reads CASSPNSGDEQYF. The CDR3 DNA follows: TGTGCCAGCTCACCAAACAGCGGCGACGAGCAGTACTTC.

Only a few counts were recorded for this clonotype. V gene TRBV9 combines with J gene TRBJ1-2; no definite D call. Germline CDR1 reads SGDLS; CDR2 reads YYNGEE. Trimming took off 0 bases at V and 8 bases at J, with 11 bases between the two ends. This CDR3 has 13 amino acids. In DNA, the CDR3 is TGTGCCAGCAGCGTAGGGCAGCTCGCGGGCTACACCTTC. Protein product: CASSVGQLAGYTF.

This clonotype has only a few counts. The CDR3 region is CSARTGQAQTNYGYTF. The CDR3 DNA reads TGCAGTGCTAGGACCGGACAGGCCCAAACTAACTATGGCTACACCTTC. The V call is TRBV20-1, the J call TRBJ1-2; 7 bases are shared with TRBD1. The CDR3 length is 16 residues. Germline lookup yields CDR1 DFQATT and CDR2 SNEGSKA (reference sequence). The trim removed 3 bases at V and 0 bases at J, leaving 10 bases unmatched.

This clonotype has only a few counts. The chain uses TRBV11-2 and TRBJ1-4; maybe TRBD1 (6 bases). The CDR3 is 13 residues long. CDR1 is SGHAT, CDR2 FQNNGV, per germline. With 10 bases removed from V and 4 bases from J, the gap between germline ends came to 13 bases. The CDR3 DNA reads as TGTGCCACAACAGGGCAGATTAATGAAAAACTGTTTTTT. It yields the protein CATTGQINEKLFF.

This clonotype was seen a handful of times. This sequence joins TRBV14 and TRBJ1-1; 7 bases align to TRBD1. The CDR3 covers 15 residues. Looked up from germline, CDR1 is SGHDN and CDR2 is FVKESK. Unmatched junction bases numbered 7, after V lost 5 bases and J lost 1 base. In DNA, the CDR3 is TGTGCCAGCAGCTACACAGGGGTTCGGAACACTGAAGCTTTCTTT. It encodes CASSYTGVRNTEAFF.

This clonotype was picked up many times. The V call is TRBV28, the J call TRBJ1-2, with unresolved D. CDR1 and CDR2 (germline): MDHEN, SYDVKM. V was pared by 6 bases and J by 5 bases, with 4 bases between. The CDR3 contains 10 residues. CDR3 nucleotides: TGTGCCAGCAGCCATTATGGCTACACCTTC. As protein: CASSHYGYTF.

The chain combines TRBV6-6 with TRBJ2-5, with a tentative D call TRBD1 (5 bases). Trimming cost V 0 bases and J 5 bases, with 10 bases left between them. This CDR3 has 14 amino acids. Germline-derived CDR1 and CDR2 are MNHNY and SVGAGI (reference sequence). The CDR3 DNA reads as TGTGCCAGCAGTTACTCGGTAGGGGTGGAGACCCAGTACTTC. Translation: CASSYSVGVETQYF.

This sequence joins TRBV4-1 and TRBJ2-1, with TRBD2 identical over 8 bases. CDR1 and CDR2 (germline): MGHRA, YSYEKL. V gave up 1 base and J gave up 3 bases; unmatched junction bases: 5. The length of the CDR3 is 16 residues. The CDR3 nucleotides read TGCGCCAGCAGCCAAGGCTCTAGCGGGTACTACAATGAGCAGTTCTTC. It is translated as CASSQGSSGYYNEQFF.

This clonotype was observed many times. This chain joins TRBV11-3 and TRBJ1-2; D not resolved. V was clipped by 7 bases and J by 0 bases, with 15 bases between them. CDR3 size: 15 residues. Germline loops: CDR1 SGHNT, CDR2 YENEEA. Written as DNA, the CDR3 is TGTGCCAGCAAGATGGTGGACGGCACTAACTATGGCTACACCTTC. It specifies CASKMVDGTNYGYTF.

Concerning this clonotype itself: A read error may be the cause here, since a much bigger clone is one base away. The CDR3 nucleotides are TGCGGCGTTGACTCGCAGCGGGAAGGTATTCTGCGGACAGATACGCAGTATTTT. Translated: CGVDSQREGILRTDTQYF. This sequence joins TRBV29-1 and TRBJ2-3; 7 bases match TRBD2. The CDR3 has 18 amino acids. Germline V gene sequence: CDR1 SQVTM, CDR2 ANQGSEA.

The chain carries TRBV28 and TRBJ1-2; the match to TRBD1 covers 10 bases. CDR3 length equals 16 residues. J was trimmed by 4 bases and V by 6 bases; bases with no gene match: 11. Germline V gene data show CDR1 as MDHEN and CDR2 as SYDVKM. As DNA, the CDR3 is TGTGCCAGCAGACGCTCCGTGGGACAGGGGACCTATGGCTACACCTTC. It translates to CASRRSVGQGTYGYTF.

V and J are TRBV4-1 and TRBJ1-4, with D perhaps TRBD1 (5 bases). Germline loops: CDR1 MGHRA, CDR2 YSYEKL. There are 17 residues in the CDR3. The V gene lost 0 bases and the J gene lost 7 bases, with 18 bases spanning the gap. CDR3 nucleotide sequence: TGCGCCAGCAGCCAAGATAGTCAAAGGGGCTGGGGTGAAAAACTGTTTTTT. Protein sequence: CASSQDSQRGWGEKLFF.

This clonotype has ten or more counts. This rearrangement joins TRBV27 to TRBJ2-7, with D maybe TRBD1 (6 bases). V was trimmed by 4 bases and J by 1 base, leaving 11 bases between them. CDR3 length equals 14 residues. The V gene's germline CDR1 is MNHEY and CDR2 SMNVEV (reference sequence). In DNA form, the CDR3 reads TGTGCCAGCAGTTACAGGGAAAGGTCCTACGAGCAGTACTTC. Translating gives CASSYRERSYEQYF.

In this sample, this clonotype turned up many times. The chain has TRBV11-1 and TRBJ2-5, with 7 positions matching TRBD2. This CDR3 is built from 14 residues. Germline V gene lookup returns CDR1 SGHAT and CDR2 FQDESV (reference sequence). V gave up 5 bases and J gave up 5 bases; unmatched junction bases: 8. CDR3 residues: CASSGGAGMETQYF. In DNA form, the CDR3 reads TGTGCCAGCAGCGGAGGAGCGGGAATGGAGACCCAGTACTTC. The full variable domain, its missing parts supplied by reference TRBV11-1 and TRBJ2-5, is EAEVAQSPRYKITEKSQAVAFWCDPISGHATLYWYRQILGQGPELLVQFQDESVVDDSQLPKDRFSAERLKGVDSTLKIQPAELGDSAMYLCASSGGAGMETQYFGPGTRLLVL.

In its sample, this clonotype was seen many times. The chain employs TRBV28 and TRBJ2-5; 13 bases line up with TRBD2. Germline CDR1 and CDR2: MDHEN and SYDVKM. Losses at the gene ends were 5 bases for V and 7 bases for J; bases not matched to a gene: 4. The CDR3 length is 14 residues. The CDR3 spells CASSRTSGGRTQYF. The CDR3 nucleotides read TGTGCCAGCAGTAGGACTAGCGGGGGAAGGACCCAGTACTTC.

V usage is TRBV24-1 and J usage is TRBJ2-3; D gene unclear. V shed 4 bases and J shed 2 bases, with 6 bases lying between them. The length of the CDR3 is 13 residues. Germline V CDR1 and CDR2: KGHDR, SFDVKD. The CDR3 DNA reads TGTGCCACCAGTGACTCTTACACAGATACGCAGTATTTT. Translating gives CATSDSYTDTQYF.

The sample holds many counts of this clonotype. The chain couples TRBV6-1 to TRBJ2-2; maybe TRBD1 (5 bases). The V gene lost 8 bases and the J gene lost 0 bases, with 16 bases spanning the gap. The germline V gene encodes CDR1 MNHNS and CDR2 SASEGT. The CDR3 sequence is 16 residues long. CDR3 in amino acids: CASAGLDKPNTGELFF. The CDR3 nucleotides are TGTGCCAGCGCAGGGTTGGACAAACCGAACACCGGGGAGCTGTTTTTT.

This clonotype was picked up many times. The chain carries TRBV20-1 and TRBJ1-1; tentative D call: TRBD1 (5 bases). The CDR3 has 14 amino acids. Germline loops: CDR1 DFQATT, CDR2 SNEGSKA (reference sequence). The V gene lost 3 bases and the J gene lost 1 base, with 12 bases spanning the gap. The CDR3 DNA reads as TGCAGTGCTAGTTGGTCCGGGGCGAACACTGAAGCTTTCTTT. This codes for CSASWSGANTEAFF.

This clonotype has only a few counts. This CDR3 reads CASQRDRIYEQYF. The CDR3 region has the DNA TGTGCCAGCCAGCGGGACAGAATCTACGAGCAGTACTTC. The rearrangement links TRBV6-1 to TRBJ2-7, with D perhaps TRBD1 or TRBD2 (7 bases each). V gave up 8 bases and J gave up 3 bases, with 14 bases separating them. Germline assignment: CDR1 MNHNS and CDR2 SASEGT. The CDR3 is 13 residues long.

Ten or more counts support this clonotype. The chain links TRBV11-2 to TRBJ2-5; 9 nucleotides agree with TRBD1. Germline CDR1 SGHAT, CDR2 FQNNGV. This CDR3 is built from 15 residues. J was trimmed by 5 bases and V by 3 bases; bases with no gene match: 7. The CDR3 region is CASSFTGTGIETQYF. Written as DNA, the CDR3 is TGTGCCAGCAGCTTTACCGGGACAGGGATCGAGACCCAGTACTTC.

Ten or more counts support this clonotype. The chain recombines TRBV12-3 or TRBV12-4 with TRBJ1-3; a weak D match, TRBD1 (5 bases). V gave up 5 bases and J gave up 1 base, with 18 bases separating them. This CDR3 region has 17 residues. The DNA of the CDR3 is TGTGCCAGCAGTCGGAGGGGCCACCGTCTTTCTGGAAACACCATATATTTT. Its protein is CASSRRGHRLSGNTIYF.